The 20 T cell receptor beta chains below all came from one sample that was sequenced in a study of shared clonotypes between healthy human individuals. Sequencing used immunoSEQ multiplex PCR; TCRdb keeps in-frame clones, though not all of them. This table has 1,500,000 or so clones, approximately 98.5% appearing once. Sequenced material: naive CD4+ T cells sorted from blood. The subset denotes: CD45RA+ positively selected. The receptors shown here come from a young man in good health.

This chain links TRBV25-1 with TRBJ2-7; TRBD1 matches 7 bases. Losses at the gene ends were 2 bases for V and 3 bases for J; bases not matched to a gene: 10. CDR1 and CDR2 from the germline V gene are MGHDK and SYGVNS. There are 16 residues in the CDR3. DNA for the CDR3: TGTGCCAGCAGTGAAAGCCCCCGGACAGGTGGCTACGAGCAGTACTTC. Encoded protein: CASSESPRTGGYEQYF.

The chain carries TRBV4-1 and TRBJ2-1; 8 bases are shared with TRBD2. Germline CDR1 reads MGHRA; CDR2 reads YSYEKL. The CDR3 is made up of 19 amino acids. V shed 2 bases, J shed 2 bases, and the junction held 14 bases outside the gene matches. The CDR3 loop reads CASSQKRSLAGGAYNEQFF. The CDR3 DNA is TGCGCCAGCAGCCAAAAACGGAGTCTAGCGGGTGGGGCCTACAATGAGCAGTTCTTC.

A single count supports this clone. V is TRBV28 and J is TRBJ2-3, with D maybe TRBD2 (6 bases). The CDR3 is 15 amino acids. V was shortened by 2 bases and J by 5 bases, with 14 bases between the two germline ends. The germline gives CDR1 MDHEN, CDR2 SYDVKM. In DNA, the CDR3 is TGTGCCAGCAGTTTAAGGAGGGTTGGAGGAGATACGCAGTATTTT. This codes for CASSLRRVGGDTQYF.

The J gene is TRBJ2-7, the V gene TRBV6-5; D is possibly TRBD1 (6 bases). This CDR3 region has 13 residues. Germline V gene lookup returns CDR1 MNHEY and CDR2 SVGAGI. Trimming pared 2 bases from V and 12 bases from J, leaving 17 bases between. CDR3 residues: CASSYMGKGERYF. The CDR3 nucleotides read TGTGCCAGCAGTTACATGGGGAAGGGGGAACGGTACTTC.

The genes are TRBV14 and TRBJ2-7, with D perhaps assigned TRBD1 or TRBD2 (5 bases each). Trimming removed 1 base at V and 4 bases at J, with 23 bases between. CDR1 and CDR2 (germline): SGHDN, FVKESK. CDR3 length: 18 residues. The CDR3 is CASSQGRVGVTKAYEQYF. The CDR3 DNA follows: TGTGCCAGCAGCCAAGGAAGAGTGGGGGTAACCAAAGCTTACGAGCAGTACTTC.

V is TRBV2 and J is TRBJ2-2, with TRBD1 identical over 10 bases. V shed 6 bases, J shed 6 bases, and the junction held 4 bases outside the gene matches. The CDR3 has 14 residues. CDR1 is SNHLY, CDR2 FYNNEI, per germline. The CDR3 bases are TGTGCCAGCAGCGACGACAGGGGGCCCGGGGAGCTGTTTTTT. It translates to CASSDDRGPGELFF.

The CDR3 coding sequence is TGTGCCAGCAGCTTGGAGGTAGCAGGTCATGAGCAGTTCTTC. Translated: CASSLEVAGHEQFF. The rearrangement links TRBV5-4 to TRBJ2-1; D is uncertain. The V end was cut by 0 bases, the J end by 8 bases, with 12 bases between. In germline, CDR1 is SGHNT, CDR2 YYREEE (reference sequence). This CDR3 is built from 14 residues.

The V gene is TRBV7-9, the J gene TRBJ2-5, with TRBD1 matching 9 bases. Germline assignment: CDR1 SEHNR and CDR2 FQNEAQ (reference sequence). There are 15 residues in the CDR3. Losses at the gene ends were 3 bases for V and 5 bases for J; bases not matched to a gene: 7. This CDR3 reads CASSFTGTGRETQYF. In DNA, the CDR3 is TGTGCCAGCAGCTTTACCGGGACAGGGAGGGAGACCCAGTACTTC.

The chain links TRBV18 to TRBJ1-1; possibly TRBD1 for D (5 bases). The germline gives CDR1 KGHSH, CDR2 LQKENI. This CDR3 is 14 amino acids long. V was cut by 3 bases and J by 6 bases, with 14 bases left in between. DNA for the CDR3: TGTGCCAGCTCACCCCCCGGGGGTTTGGCTGAAGCTTTCTTT. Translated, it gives CASSPPGGLAEAFF.

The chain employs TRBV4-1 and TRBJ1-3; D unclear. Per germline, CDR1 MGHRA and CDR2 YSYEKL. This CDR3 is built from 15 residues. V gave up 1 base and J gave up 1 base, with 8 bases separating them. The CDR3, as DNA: TGCGCCAGCAGCCAAGGACCCGTATCTGGAAACACCATATATTTT. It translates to CASSQGPVSGNTIYF.

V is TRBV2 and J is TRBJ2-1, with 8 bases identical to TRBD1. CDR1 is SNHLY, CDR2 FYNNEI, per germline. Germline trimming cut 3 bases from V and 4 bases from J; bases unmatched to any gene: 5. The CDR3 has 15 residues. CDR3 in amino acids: CASSDMGQDYNEQFF. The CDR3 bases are TGTGCCAGCAGTGATATGGGACAGGATTACAATGAGCAGTTCTTC. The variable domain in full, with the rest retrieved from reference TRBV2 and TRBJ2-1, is EPEVTQTPSHQVTQMGQEVILRCVPISNHLYFYWYRQILGQKVEFLVSFYNNEISEKSEIFDDQFSVERPDGSNFTLKIRSTKLEDSAMYFCASSDMGQDYNEQFFGPGTRLTVL.

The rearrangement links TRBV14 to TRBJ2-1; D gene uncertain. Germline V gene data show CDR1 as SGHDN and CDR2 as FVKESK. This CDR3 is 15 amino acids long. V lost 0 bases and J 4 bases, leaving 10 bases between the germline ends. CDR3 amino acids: CASSQETIRYNEQFF. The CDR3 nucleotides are TGTGCCAGCAGCCAAGAGACGATAAGATACAATGAGCAGTTCTTC.

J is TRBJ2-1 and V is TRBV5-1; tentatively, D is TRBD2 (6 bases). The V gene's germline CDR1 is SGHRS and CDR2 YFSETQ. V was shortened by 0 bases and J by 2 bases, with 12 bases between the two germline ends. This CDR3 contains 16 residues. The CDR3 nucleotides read TGCGCCAGCAGCTTGGCGGAGGGACGACCCTACAATGAGCAGTTCTTC. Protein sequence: CASSLAEGRPYNEQFF.

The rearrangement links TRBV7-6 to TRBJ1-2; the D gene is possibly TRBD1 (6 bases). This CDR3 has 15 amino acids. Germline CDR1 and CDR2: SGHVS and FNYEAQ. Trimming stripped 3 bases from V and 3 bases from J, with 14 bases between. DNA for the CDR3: TGTGCCAGCAGCTTGGCCCCAGGGGAAGACTATGGCTACACCTTC. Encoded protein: CASSLAPGEDYGYTF.

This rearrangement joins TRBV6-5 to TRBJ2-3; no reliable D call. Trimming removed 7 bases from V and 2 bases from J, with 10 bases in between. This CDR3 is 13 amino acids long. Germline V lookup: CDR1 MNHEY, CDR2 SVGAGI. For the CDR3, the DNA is TGTGCCAGCACCGGTACCCTCACAGATACGCAGTATTTT. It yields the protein CASTGTLTDTQYF.

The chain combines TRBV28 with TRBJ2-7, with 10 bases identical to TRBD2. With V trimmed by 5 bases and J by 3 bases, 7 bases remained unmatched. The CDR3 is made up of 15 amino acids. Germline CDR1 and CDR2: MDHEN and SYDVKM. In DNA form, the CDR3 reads TGTGCCAGCAGTCAGAGACTAGCGGGTTTCTACGAGCAGTACTTC. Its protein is CASSQRLAGFYEQYF.

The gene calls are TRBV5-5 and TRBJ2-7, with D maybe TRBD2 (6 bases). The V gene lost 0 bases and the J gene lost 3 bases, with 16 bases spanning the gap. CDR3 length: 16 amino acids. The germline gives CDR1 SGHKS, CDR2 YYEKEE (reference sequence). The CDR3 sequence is CASSLEDHGGYYEQYF. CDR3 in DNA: TGTGCCAGCAGCTTGGAGGACCACGGGGGATACTACGAGCAGTACTTC.

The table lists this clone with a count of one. The CDR3 loop is CASSSRTGPSYEQYF. As DNA, the CDR3 is TGTGCCAGCTCATCACGGACAGGGCCCTCCTACGAGCAGTACTTC. The rearrangement joins TRBV18 to TRBJ2-7; 8 bases map to TRBD1. With 5 bases clipped from V and 0 bases from J, the junction kept 6 bases outside the gene matches. The CDR3 length is 15 residues. Germline V CDR1 and CDR2: KGHSH, LQKENI.

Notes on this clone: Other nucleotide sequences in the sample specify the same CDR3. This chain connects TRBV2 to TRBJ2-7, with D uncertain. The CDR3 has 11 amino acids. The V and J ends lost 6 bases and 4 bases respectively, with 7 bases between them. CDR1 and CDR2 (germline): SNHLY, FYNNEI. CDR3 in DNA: TGTGCCAGCAGCCTCCTATACGAGCAGTACTTC. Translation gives CASSLLYEQYF.

The CDR3 sequence: CASSFLTVGNTEAFF. The CDR3 DNA reads as TGCGCCAGCAGCTTCCTAACGGTGGGGAACACTGAAGCTTTCTTT. The rearrangement uses TRBV5-1 and TRBJ1-1; unclear D gene. The CDR3 runs 15 residues. Trimming cost V 2 bases and J 1 base, with 12 bases left between them. From germline, CDR1 is SGHRS and CDR2 YFSETQ.